Listed below are T cell receptor beta chains from one sample, sequenced in a study of T cell responses to AZD1222 COVID-19 vaccine. Sequencing was performed with immunoSEQ multiplex PCR; in TCRdb, only in-frame clones are kept and a portion is missing. The table records 110,000 or so clones, around 83% of them present only once. The specimen comprised peripheral blood, sampled 28 days after the second AZD1222 dose. These receptors all come from an adult who received the AZD1222 COVID-19 vaccine. Both conserved end residues are part of each CDR3. The D gene is left open where the match is weak. Clone sizes are given selectively: once, few, many, or a class where the clone is expanded.

>.|.|TRBJ2-7|TRBV7-9
TGTGCCAGCAGCTCCAGGACGGTAGCCTACGAGCAGTACTTC
CASSSRTVAYEQYF
>few|.|TRBJ1-2|TRBV20-1
TGCAGTGCTAGACAGGATGGCTACACCTTC
CSARQDGYTF
>.|.|TRBJ2-2|TRBV7-2
TGTGCCAGCAGCTTGCGCGGCACCGGGGAGCTGTTTTTT
CASSLRGTGELFF
>.|.|TRBJ1-2|TRBV7-2
TGTGCCAGCAGCTTAGAAGGGAGATCTAACTATGGCTACACCTTC
CASSLEGRSNYGYTF
>.|TRBD1|TRBJ1-6|TRBV3-1/TRBV3-2
TGTGCCAGCAGCCCGGACAGGACCCCCTATAATTCACCCCTCCACTTT
CASSPDRTPYNSPLHF
>.|.|TRBJ1-3|TRBV7-9
TGTGCCAGCAGCTTGGAGGGATCCCCTGGAAACACCATATATTTT
CASSLEGSPGNTIYF
>.|TRBD1|TRBJ2-7|TRBV7-2
TGTGCCAGCAGCCCACAGGGGGAGTCCTACGAGCAGTACTTC
CASSPQGESYEQYF
>.|.|TRBJ1-2|TRBV28
TGTGCCAGCAGTCCCGCTTCCGATGGCTACACCTTC
CASSPASDGYTF
>few|.|TRBJ1-5|TRBV7-9
TGTGCCAGCAGCTTAGGTACCCATCAGCCCCAGCATTTT
CASSLGTHQPQHF
>.|TRBD1|TRBJ1-1|TRBV19
TGTGCCAGTTCCGGGACAGTGAACACTGAAGCTTTCTTT
CASSGTVNTEAFF
>.|.|TRBJ2-3|TRBV2
TGTGCCAGCCCGCGGGGATTTATCACAGATACGCAGTATTTT
CASPRGFITDTQYF
>.|TRBD1|TRBJ2-3|TRBV28
TGTGCCAGCAGCCGGGACAGTAGGGGCACAGATACGCAGTATTTT
CASSRDSRGTDTQYF
>.|TRBD2|TRBJ2-1|TRBV12-3/TRBV12-4
TGTGCCAGCAGTCGGGGACTAGCGTATGAGCAGTTCTTC
CASSRGLAYEQFF
>.|.|TRBJ2-3|TRBV7-6
TGTGCCAGCAGCTTAGGGGGAGGACGACCAGATACGCAGTATTTT
CASSLGGGRPDTQYF
>.|.|TRBJ1-6|TRBV4-3
TGCGCCAGCAGCCCGCAGAGGAATTCACCCCTCCACTTT
CASSPQRNSPLHF
>.|.|TRBJ2-1|TRBV5-6
TGTGCCAGCACCAAGATTTCCCTGCGGGACACTTACAATGAGCAGTTCTTC
CASTKISLRDTYNEQFF
>few|.|TRBJ1-5|TRBV4-1
TGCGCCAGCAGCCAAGGATTGACCAGGGGCCCTCAGCCCCAGCATTTT
CASSQGLTRGPQPQHF
>.|.|TRBJ2-4|TRBV28
TGTGCCAGCAGGACAATGAAACAGGTGAGAAAGAAAAACATTCAGTACTTC
CASRTMKQVRKKNIQYF
>.|TRBD1|TRBJ1-1|TRBV5-8
TGTGCCAGCAGCTTGGCGGGACAGGGGAACACTGAAGCTTTCTTT
CASSLAGQGNTEAFF
>.|.|TRBJ1-4|TRBV11-3
TGTGCCAGCAGCTTACCCAGGGGAAAAGGGGAAAAACTGTTTTTT
CASSLPRGKGEKLFF
>.|TRBD1|TRBJ1-1|TRBV5-4
TGTGCCAGCAGCTTGTTGCAGGGGGTACACACTGAAGCTTTCTTT
CASSLLQGVHTEAFF
>.|TRBD1|TRBJ2-2|TRBV28
TGTGCCAGCAGTCCCGGACAGGCGGGCGGGGAGCTGTTTTTT
CASSPGQAGGELFF
>.|.|TRBJ1-1|TRBV7-3
TGTGCCAGCAGCTTGCAGGGTTGGACTGAAGCTTTCTTT
CASSLQGWTEAFF
>.|.|TRBJ1-2|TRBV11-2
TGTGCCAGCAGCTTAGCTCCGGGAGCGGCTAACTATGGCTACACCTTC
CASSLAPGAANYGYTF
>.|.|TRBJ2-1|TRBV7-3
TGTGCCAGCAGCTTTGGTGGCGGGGAGTACAATGAGCAGTTCTTC
CASSFGGGEYNEQFF
>.|.|TRBJ1-1|TRBV12-3/TRBV12-4
TGTGCCACGTCGTCCGGTCCGAACACTGAAGCTTTCTTT
CATSSGPNTEAFF
>.|.|TRBJ1-1|TRBV25-1
TGTGCCAGCAGTGATGGGATCTTTGCTTTCTTT
CASSDGIFAFF
>many|.|TRBJ2-1|TRBV9
TGTGCCAGCAGCGTAGGAGGGGACCATGAGCAGTTCTTC
CASSVGGDHEQFF
>.|.|TRBJ1-3|TRBV6-5
TGTGCCAGCAGGGATGCTGGAAACACCATATATTTT
CASRDAGNTIYF
>once|TRBD2|TRBJ2-7|TRBV5-5
TGTGCCAGCAGCTTGGGACTAGCGGGAGTATTCTCCTACGAGCAGTACTTC
CASSLGLAGVFSYEQYF
>.|TRBD2|TRBJ2-1|TRBV7-6
TGTGCCAGCAGCTCACAGCGGGAGGGATACTCCTACAATGAGCAGTTCTTC
CASSSQREGYSYNEQFF
>.|.|TRBJ2-2|TRBV20-1
TGCAGGGACCTTACCGGGGAGCTGTTTTTT
CRDLTGELFF
>.|.|TRBJ1-2|TRBV5-1
TGCGCCAGCAGCTTGGAGGGAGGGCTTCGGTATGGCTACACCTTC
CASSLEGGLRYGYTF
>.|.|TRBJ2-1|TRBV19
TGTGCCAGTAGTATCGCCCCGCCGGGGGAAGTCCATGAGCAGTTCTTC
CASSIAPPGEVHEQFF
>.|.|TRBJ2-7|TRBV6-5
TGTGCCAGCAGTTACGGCTCAGGGGCCTACGAGCAGTACTTC
CASSYGSGAYEQYF
>.|.|TRBJ1-3|TRBV9
TGTGCCAGCAGCGTCGGGGGAAATGGAAACACCATATATTTT
CASSVGGNGNTIYF
>.|.|TRBJ2-1|TRBV19
TGTGCCAGTAGTATAGAGGGGGAGAGAAGGAATGAGCAGTTCTTC
CASSIEGERRNEQFF
>.|.|TRBJ1-5|TRBV7-8
TGTGCCAGCAGCTCGGATAGCAATCAGCCCCAGCATTTT
CASSSDSNQPQHF
>.|.|TRBJ1-4|TRBV5-1
TGCGCCAGCAGCTTCGGGAGGGGAAAGGAAAAACTGTTTTTT
CASSFGRGKEKLFF
>.|TRBD1|TRBJ1-5|TRBV7-3
TGTGCCAGCAGCTTGACCGGACAGGGTCATCAGCCCCAGCATTTT
CASSLTGQGHQPQHF
>.|TRBD1|TRBJ2-4|TRBV24-1
TGTGCCACCAGTGACTGGGATTACGGGACAGGGGGAGCCAAAAACATTCAGTACTTC
CATSDWDYGTGGAKNIQYF
>.|TRBD1|TRBJ1-4|TRBV28
TGTGCCAGCGGAACAGGGGGCTCACGAGAAAAACTGTTTTTT
CASGTGGSREKLFF
>.|.|TRBJ2-7|TRBV27
TGTGCCAGCAGTCTCTTAGGGGGGAGAGACTACGAGCAGTACTTC
CASSLLGGRDYEQYF
>.|.|TRBJ2-7|TRBV6-8
TGTGCCAGCAGTTACTCGACACCTCCCTACGAGCAGTACTTC
CASSYSTPPYEQYF
>.|TRBD2|TRBJ2-5|TRBV5-1
TGCGCCAGCAGCTTGACTAGCGGGCAAGAGACCCAGTACTTC
CASSLTSGQETQYF
>.|.|TRBJ2-1|TRBV5-4
TGTGCCAGCAGCTTGGGCCGGGAATCCTACAATGAGCAGTTCTTC
CASSLGRESYNEQFF
>.|.|TRBJ2-3|TRBV10-3
TGTGCCACGACAAATAGCACAGATACGCAGTATTTT
CATTNSTDTQYF
>.|.|TRBJ1-5|TRBV19
TGTGCCAGTAGTATAGTTCTGACCGACCCCCAGCATTTT
CASSIVLTDPQHF
>once|TRBD1|TRBJ1-1|TRBV27
TGTGCCAGCAGCTTCGACCCGGACAGGGGGAACACTGAAGCTTTCTTT
CASSFDPDRGNTEAFF
>.|.|TRBJ2-1|TRBV13
TGTGCCAGCAGCTTAGGCCAGGGACCTCACTATGAGCAGTTCTTC
CASSLGQGPHYEQFF
>.|.|TRBJ2-3|TRBV5-6
TGTGCCAGCAGCTCAGAACTAGCAACCCAGTATTTT
CASSSELATQYF
>.|TRBD1|TRBJ2-1|TRBV19
TGTGCCAGTAGTACCTTAGGACAGGCTTACAATGAGCAGTTCTTC
CASSTLGQAYNEQFF
>few|.|TRBJ2-2|TRBV6-2/TRBV6-3
TGTGCCAGCAGTTTCCTACTGGGCACCGGGGAGCTGTTTTTT
CASSFLLGTGELFF
>.|.|TRBJ2-1|TRBV6-5
TGTGCCAGCAGTTACTCCGGGTGGCAGGGGGGGAATGAGCAGTTCTTC
CASSYSGWQGGNEQFF
>.|.|TRBJ2-7|TRBV5-1
TGCGCCAGCAGCTTTTCGCTACAGAGCAACTCCTACGAGCAGTACTTC
CASSFSLQSNSYEQYF
>.|TRBD1|TRBJ2-7|TRBV18
TGTGCCAGCTCACCACCCCAGGGACAGGGGTTCAACGAGCAGTACTTC
CASSPPQGQGFNEQYF
>.|TRBD1|TRBJ2-5|TRBV9
TGTGCCAGCAGCGCCGGACAGGGAGGTCGAGAGACCCAGTACTTC
CASSAGQGGRETQYF
>.|TRBD1|TRBJ1-6|TRBV7-9
TGTGCCAGCAGCAGAACCGGGACAGGCCATTCACCCCTCCACTTT
CASSRTGTGHSPLHF
>.|TRBD1|TRBJ1-5|TRBV19
TGTGCCAGTGGGGACGACAGGGTCCCCAATCAGCCCCAGCATTTT
CASGDDRVPNQPQHF
>.|TRBD2|TRBJ2-2|TRBV5-1
TGCGCCAGCAGCTTGCCGCTAGCGGGAGGTGGGGCCGGGGAGCTGTTTTTT
CASSLPLAGGGAGELFF